Listed below are T cell receptor beta chains from one sample, sequenced in a study of T cell repertoires and Cas9 in healthy adults. TCRdb keeps only in-frame clones here, not all; method: immunoSEQ multiplex PCR. The data show about 14,000 clones, approximately 92% seen once. Material for sequencing was Tregs (CD4+, CD25+, CD127-, CD137-, CD154-) from PBMCs; culture status not recorded. These receptors came from a human donor in good health. CDR3s include the opening cysteine and the closing phenylalanine or tryptophan. Each record gives: clone size, J gene, V gene, D gene, CDR3 protein, CDR3 DNA. The D gene is left open where the match is weak. Some rows have no size entry. The others give once, few or many, or a class for an expanded clone.

clone_size: .
j_call: TRBJ1-1
v_call: TRBV4-2
d_call: TRBD1
cdr3_aa: CASSLAQGREAFF
cdr3_nt: TGTGCCAGCAGCCTCGCACAGGGGAGGGAAGCTTTCTTT

clone_size: .
j_call: TRBJ2-3
v_call: TRBV9
d_call: TRBD1
cdr3_aa: CASSARTGITDTQYF
cdr3_nt: TGTGCCAGCAGCGCTCGGACAGGAATCACAGATACGCAGTATTTT

clone_size: .
j_call: TRBJ2-1
v_call: TRBV10-3
d_call: .
cdr3_aa: CAISPGNEQFF
cdr3_nt: TGTGCCATCAGTCCGGGAAATGAGCAGTTCTTC

clone_size: few
j_call: TRBJ2-7
v_call: TRBV7-2
d_call: TRBD1
cdr3_aa: CASSLGQGGPYEQYF
cdr3_nt: TGTGCCAGCAGCTTGGGACAGGGTGGACCCTACGAGCAGTACTTC

clone_size: .
j_call: TRBJ1-5
v_call: TRBV4-2
d_call: .
cdr3_aa: CASSQGGQGQYSNQPQHF
cdr3_nt: TGTGCCAGCAGCCAAGGGGGGCAGGGGCAGTATAGCAATCAGCCCCAGCATTTT

clone_size: .
j_call: TRBJ2-5
v_call: TRBV2
d_call: TRBD2
cdr3_aa: CASLAGVWGETQYF
cdr3_nt: TGTGCCAGCCTGGCGGGGGTCTGGGGGGAGACCCAGTACTTC

clone_size: once
j_call: TRBJ2-1
v_call: TRBV5-1
d_call: .
cdr3_aa: CASRALASYNEQFF
cdr3_nt: TGCGCCAGCCGCGCCCTAGCCTCGTACAATGAGCAGTTCTTC

clone_size: .
j_call: TRBJ2-1
v_call: TRBV12-5
d_call: .
cdr3_aa: CASGLLLRGSYNEQFF
cdr3_nt: TGTGCTAGTGGTTTGCTACTCCGGGGGTCCTACAATGAGCAGTTCTTC

clone_size: .
j_call: TRBJ1-2
v_call: TRBV4-2
d_call: TRBD1
cdr3_aa: CASSHPGQAYNYGYTF
cdr3_nt: TGTGCCAGCAGCCACCCGGGACAGGCGTATAACTATGGCTACACCTTC

clone_size: .
j_call: TRBJ1-1
v_call: TRBV29-1
d_call: TRBD1
cdr3_aa: CSANPGTANTEAFF
cdr3_nt: TGCAGCGCCAACCCCGGGACAGCTAACACTGAAGCTTTCTTT

clone_size: .
j_call: TRBJ2-2
v_call: TRBV7-8
d_call: TRBD2
cdr3_aa: CASSFTSGGARTGELFF
cdr3_nt: TGTGCCAGCAGCTTCACTAGCGGGGGGGCACGCACCGGGGAGCTGTTTTTT

clone_size: .
j_call: TRBJ2-1
v_call: TRBV11-2
d_call: .
cdr3_aa: CASSLASQINEQFF
cdr3_nt: TGTGCCAGCAGCTTAGCTTCGCAAATTAATGAGCAGTTCTTC

clone_size: .
j_call: TRBJ1-2
v_call: TRBV5-1
d_call: TRBD1
cdr3_aa: CASSGGQGTGTF
cdr3_nt: TGCGCCAGCAGCGGGGGACAGGGGACGGGAACCTTC

clone_size: .
j_call: TRBJ1-2
v_call: TRBV10-3
d_call: .
cdr3_aa: CAISKGNNYGYTF
cdr3_nt: TGTGCCATCAGCAAGGGAAATAACTATGGCTACACCTTC

clone_size: .
j_call: TRBJ2-3
v_call: TRBV27
d_call: TRBD2
cdr3_aa: CASGKVGGGLGDTQYF
cdr3_nt: TGTGCCAGCGGTAAGGTCGGGGGGGGCCTTGGAGATACGCAGTATTTT

clone_size: .
j_call: TRBJ1-1
v_call: TRBV5-1
d_call: .
cdr3_aa: CASSYGGGTEAFF
cdr3_nt: TGCGCCAGCAGCTATGGTGGGGGCACTGAAGCTTTCTTT

clone_size: .
j_call: TRBJ1-1
v_call: TRBV6-1
d_call: .
cdr3_aa: CASSELPGLSGTEAFF
cdr3_nt: TGTGCCAGCAGTGAGCTACCGGGACTCTCAGGCACTGAAGCTTTCTTT